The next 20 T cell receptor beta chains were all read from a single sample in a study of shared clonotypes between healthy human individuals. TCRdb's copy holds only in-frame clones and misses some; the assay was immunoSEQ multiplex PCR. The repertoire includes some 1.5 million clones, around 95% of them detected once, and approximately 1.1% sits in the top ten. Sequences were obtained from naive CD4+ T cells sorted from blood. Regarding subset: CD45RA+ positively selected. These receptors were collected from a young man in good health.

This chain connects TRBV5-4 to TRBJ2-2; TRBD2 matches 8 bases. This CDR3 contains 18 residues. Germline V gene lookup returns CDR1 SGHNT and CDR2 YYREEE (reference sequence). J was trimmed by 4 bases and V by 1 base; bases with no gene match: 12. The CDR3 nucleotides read TGTGCCAGCAGCTTGCCGAAGCGGGGGACCCTCGGCACCGGGGAGCTGTTTTTT. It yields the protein CASSLPKRGTLGTGELFF.

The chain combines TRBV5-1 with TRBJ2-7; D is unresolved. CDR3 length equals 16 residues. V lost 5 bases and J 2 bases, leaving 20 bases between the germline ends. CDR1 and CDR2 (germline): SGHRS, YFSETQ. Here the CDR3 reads CASRGFGGNFPYEQYF. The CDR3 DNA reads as TGCGCCAGCAGGGGCTTCGGCGGCAATTTTCCCTACGAGCAGTACTTC.

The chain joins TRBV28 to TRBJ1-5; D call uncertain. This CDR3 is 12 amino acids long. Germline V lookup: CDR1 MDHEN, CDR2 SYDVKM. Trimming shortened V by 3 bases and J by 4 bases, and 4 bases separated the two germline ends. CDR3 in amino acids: CASSFPNQPQHF. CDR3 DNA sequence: TGTGCCAGCAGTTTCCCGAATCAGCCCCAGCATTTT.

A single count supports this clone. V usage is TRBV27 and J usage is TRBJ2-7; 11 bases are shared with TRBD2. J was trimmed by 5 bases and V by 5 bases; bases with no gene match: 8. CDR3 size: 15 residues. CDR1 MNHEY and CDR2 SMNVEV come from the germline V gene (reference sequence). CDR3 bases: TGTGCCAGCAGTGCGATGACTAGCGGGAAGAACGAGCAGTACTTC. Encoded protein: CASSAMTSGKNEQYF.

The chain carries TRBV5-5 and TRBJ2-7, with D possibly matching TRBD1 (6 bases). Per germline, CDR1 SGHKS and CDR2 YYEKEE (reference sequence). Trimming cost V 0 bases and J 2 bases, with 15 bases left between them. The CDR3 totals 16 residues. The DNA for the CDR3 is TGTGCCAGCAGCTTGGGACCCAGGACAGATACCTACGAGCAGTACTTC. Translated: CASSLGPRTDTYEQYF.

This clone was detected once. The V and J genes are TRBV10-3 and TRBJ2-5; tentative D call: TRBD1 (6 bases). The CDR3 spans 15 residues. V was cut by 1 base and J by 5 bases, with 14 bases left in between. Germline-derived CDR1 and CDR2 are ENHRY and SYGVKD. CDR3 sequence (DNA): TGTGCCATCAGTGAGTACACTACAGGGTTGGAGACCCAGTACTTC. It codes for CAISEYTTGLETQYF.

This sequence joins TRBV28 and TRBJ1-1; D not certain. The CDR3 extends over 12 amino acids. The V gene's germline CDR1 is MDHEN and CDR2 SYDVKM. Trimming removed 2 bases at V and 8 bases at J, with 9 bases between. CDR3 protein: CASSLTVLEAFF. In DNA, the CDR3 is TGTGCCAGCAGTTTAACGGTGTTAGAAGCTTTCTTT.

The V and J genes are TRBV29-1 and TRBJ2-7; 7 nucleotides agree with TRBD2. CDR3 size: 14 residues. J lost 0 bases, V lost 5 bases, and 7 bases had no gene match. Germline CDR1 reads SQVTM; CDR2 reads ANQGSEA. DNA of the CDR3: TGCAGCGTTCTACCCCGGGACTACTCCTACGAGCAGTACTTC. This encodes CSVLPRDYSYEQYF.

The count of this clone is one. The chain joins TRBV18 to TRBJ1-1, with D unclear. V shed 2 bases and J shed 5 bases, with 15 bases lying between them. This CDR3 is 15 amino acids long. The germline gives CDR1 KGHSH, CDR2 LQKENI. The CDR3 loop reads CASSPLVGSGTEAFF. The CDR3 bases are TGTGCCAGCTCACCATTGGTGGGTTCGGGAACTGAAGCTTTCTTT.

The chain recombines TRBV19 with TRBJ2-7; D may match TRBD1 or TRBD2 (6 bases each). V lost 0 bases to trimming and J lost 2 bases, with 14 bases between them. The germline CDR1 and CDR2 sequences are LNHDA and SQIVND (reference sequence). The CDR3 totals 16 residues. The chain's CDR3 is CASSIEGGQAAYEQYF. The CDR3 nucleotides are TGTGCCAGTAGTATAGAGGGGGGACAAGCCGCCTACGAGCAGTACTTC.

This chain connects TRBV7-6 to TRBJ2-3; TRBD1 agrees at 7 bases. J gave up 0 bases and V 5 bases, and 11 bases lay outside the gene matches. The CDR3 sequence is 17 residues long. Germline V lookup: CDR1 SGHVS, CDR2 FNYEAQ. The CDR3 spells CASSPIGGGESTDTQYF. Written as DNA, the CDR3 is TGTGCCAGCAGCCCGATAGGGGGCGGCGAGAGCACAGATACGCAGTATTTT. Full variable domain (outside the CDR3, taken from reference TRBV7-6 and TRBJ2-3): GAGVSQSPRYKVTKRGQDVALRCDPISGHVSLYWYRQALGQGPEFLTYFNYEAQQDKSGLPNDRFSAERPEGSISTLTIQRTEQRDSAMYRCASSPIGGGESTDTQYFGPGTRLTVL.

The CDR3 nucleotides are TGTGCCAGCAGTATTCCACTGGGAGGTGAGCAGTTCTTC. Amino acids: CASSIPLGGEQFF. The J gene is TRBJ2-1, the V gene TRBV7-2, with D perhaps matching TRBD2 (6 bases). V was trimmed by 6 bases and J by 9 bases, leaving 15 bases between them. The CDR3 has 13 amino acids. The germline CDR1 and CDR2 sequences are SGHTA and FQGNSA. The entire variable domain, with the rest obtained from reference TRBV7-2 and TRBJ2-1, is as follows: GAGVSQSPSNKVTEKGKDVELRCDPISGHTALYWYRQSLGQGLEFLIYFQGNSAPDKSGLPSDRFSAERTGGSVSTLTIQRTQQEDSAVYLCASSIPLGGEQFFGPGTRLTVL.

CDR3 sequence reads: CATSRNTRSLIEQYF. DNA of the CDR3: TGTGCCACCAGCAGGAACACTAGATCCCTTATCGAGCAGTACTTC. The chain combines TRBV15 with TRBJ2-7; D possibly corresponds to TRBD2 (5 bases). The CDR3 covers 15 residues. The V end was cut by 3 bases, the J end by 6 bases, with 18 bases between. Germline CDR1 LNHNV, CDR2 YYDKDF (reference sequence).

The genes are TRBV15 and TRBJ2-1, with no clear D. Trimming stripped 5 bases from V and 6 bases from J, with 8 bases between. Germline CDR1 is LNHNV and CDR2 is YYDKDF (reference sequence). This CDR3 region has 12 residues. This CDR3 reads CATSQRGNEQFF. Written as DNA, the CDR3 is TGTGCCACCAGCCAGAGAGGCAATGAGCAGTTCTTC.

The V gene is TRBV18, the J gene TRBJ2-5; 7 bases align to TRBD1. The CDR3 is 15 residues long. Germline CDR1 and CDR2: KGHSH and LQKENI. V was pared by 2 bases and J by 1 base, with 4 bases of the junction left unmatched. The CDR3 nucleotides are TGTGCCAGCTCACCAAAGGGGGCAATCCAAGAGACCCAGTACTTC. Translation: CASSPKGAIQETQYF.

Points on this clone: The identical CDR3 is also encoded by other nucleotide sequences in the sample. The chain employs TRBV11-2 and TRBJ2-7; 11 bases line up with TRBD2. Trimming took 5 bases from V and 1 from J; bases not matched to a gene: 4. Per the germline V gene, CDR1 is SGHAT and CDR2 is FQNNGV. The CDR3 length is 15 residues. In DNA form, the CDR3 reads TGTGCCAGCAGCCCCGGGACTAGCGGTTCCTACGAGCAGTACTTC. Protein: CASSPGTSGSYEQYF.

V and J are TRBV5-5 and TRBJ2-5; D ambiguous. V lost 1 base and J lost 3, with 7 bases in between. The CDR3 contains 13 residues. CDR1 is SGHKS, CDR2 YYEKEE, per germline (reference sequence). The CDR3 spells CASSLFAEETQYF. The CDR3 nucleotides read TGTGCCAGCAGCTTGTTCGCGGAAGAGACCCAGTACTTC.

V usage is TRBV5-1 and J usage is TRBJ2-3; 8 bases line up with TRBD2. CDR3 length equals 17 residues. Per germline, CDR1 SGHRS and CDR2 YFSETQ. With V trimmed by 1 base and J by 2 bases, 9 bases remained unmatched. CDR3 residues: CASSLIGFSGNTDTQYF. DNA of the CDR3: TGCGCCAGCAGCTTGATCGGGTTTAGCGGGAACACAGATACGCAGTATTTT.

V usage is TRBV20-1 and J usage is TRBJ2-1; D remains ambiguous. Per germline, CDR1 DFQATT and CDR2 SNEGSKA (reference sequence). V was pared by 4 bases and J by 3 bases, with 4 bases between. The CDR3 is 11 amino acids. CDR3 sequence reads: CSAIDYNEQFF. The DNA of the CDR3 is TGCAGTGCTATTGACTACAATGAGCAGTTCTTC.

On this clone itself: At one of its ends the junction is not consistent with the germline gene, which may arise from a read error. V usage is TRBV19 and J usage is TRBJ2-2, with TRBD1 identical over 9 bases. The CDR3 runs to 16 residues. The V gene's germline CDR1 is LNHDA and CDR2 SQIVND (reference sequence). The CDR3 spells CASSTTGGSDTGELFF. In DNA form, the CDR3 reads TGTGCCAGCAGTACCACAGGGGGCTCGGACACCGGGGAGCTGTTTTTT. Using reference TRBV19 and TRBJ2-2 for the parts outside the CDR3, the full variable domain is DGGITQSPKYLFRKEGQNVTLSCEQNLNHDAMYWYRQDPGQGLRLIYYSQIVNDFQKGDIAEGYSVSREKKESFPLTVTSAQKNPTAFYLCASSTTGGSDTGELFFGEGSRLTVL.